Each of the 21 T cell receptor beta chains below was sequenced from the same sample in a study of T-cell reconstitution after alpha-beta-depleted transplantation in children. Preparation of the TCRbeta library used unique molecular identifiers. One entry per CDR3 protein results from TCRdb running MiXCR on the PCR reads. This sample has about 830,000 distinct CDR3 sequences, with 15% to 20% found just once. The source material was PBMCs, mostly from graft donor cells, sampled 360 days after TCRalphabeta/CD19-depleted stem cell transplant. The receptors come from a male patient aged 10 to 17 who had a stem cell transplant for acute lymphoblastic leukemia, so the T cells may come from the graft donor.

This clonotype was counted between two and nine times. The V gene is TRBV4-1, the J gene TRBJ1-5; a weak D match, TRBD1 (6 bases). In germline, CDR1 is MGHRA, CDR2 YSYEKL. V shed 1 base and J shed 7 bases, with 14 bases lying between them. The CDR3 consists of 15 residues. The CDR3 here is CASSQVARGGQPQHF. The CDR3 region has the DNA TGCGCCAGCAGCCAAGTGGCTCGGGGGGGCCAGCCCCAGCATTTT.

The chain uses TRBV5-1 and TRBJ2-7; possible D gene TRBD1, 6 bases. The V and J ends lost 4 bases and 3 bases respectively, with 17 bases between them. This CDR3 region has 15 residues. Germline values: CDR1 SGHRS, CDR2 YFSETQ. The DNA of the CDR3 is TGCGCCAGCAGCCCCATTGGGGGCTCATACTACGAGCAGTACTTC. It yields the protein CASSPIGGSYYEQYF.

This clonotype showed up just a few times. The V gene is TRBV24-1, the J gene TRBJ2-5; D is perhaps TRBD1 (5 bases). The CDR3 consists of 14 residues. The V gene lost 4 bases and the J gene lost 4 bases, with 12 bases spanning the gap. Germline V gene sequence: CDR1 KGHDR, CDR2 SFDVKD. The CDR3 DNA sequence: TGTGCCACCAGTGAAACAGGACAAAGAGAGACCCAGTACTTC. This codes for CATSETGQRETQYF.

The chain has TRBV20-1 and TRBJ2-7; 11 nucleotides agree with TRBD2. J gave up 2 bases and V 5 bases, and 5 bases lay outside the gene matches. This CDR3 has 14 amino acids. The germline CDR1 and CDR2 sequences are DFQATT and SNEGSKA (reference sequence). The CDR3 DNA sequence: TGCAGTGCTCAGTTAGCGGGAGGGCCCTACGAGCAGTACTTC. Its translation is CSAQLAGGPYEQYF.

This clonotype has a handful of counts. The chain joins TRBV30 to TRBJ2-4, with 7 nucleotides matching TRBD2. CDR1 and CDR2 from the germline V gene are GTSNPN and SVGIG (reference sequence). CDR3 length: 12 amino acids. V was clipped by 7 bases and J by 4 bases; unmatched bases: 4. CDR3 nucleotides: TGTGCCTCCGGGAGGCCGAAAAACATTCAGTACTTC. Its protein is CASGRPKNIQYF.

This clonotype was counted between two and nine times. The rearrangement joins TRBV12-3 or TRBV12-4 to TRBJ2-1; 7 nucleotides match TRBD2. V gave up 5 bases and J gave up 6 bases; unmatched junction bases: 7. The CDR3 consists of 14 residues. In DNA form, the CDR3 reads TGTGCCAGCAGTAAGATAGCGGGCATCAATGAGCAGTTCTTC. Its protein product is CASSKIAGINEQFF.

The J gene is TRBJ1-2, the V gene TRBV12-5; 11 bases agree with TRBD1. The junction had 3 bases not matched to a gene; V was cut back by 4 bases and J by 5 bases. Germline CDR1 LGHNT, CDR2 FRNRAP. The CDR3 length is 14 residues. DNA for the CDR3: TGTGCTAGTGGTTCCGGGACAGGGGGATATGGCTACACCTTC. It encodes CASGSGTGGYGYTF.

CDR3 sequence: CASSRARGPSDSNQPQHF. DNA of the CDR3: TGTGCCAGCAGTCGGGCCAGGGGGCCCTCGGATAGCAATCAGCCCCAGCATTTT. This chain connects TRBV27 to TRBJ1-5; 8 nucleotides match TRBD1. This CDR3 is 18 amino acids long. Looked up from germline, CDR1 is MNHEY and CDR2 is SMNVEV (reference sequence). Trimming took 5 bases from V and 0 from J; bases not matched to a gene: 12.

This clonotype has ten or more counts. CDR3 DNA sequence: TGTGCCACCAGTGACTGGACCCCGGGACAGCTCAATGAGCAGTTCTTC. This codes for CATSDWTPGQLNEQFF. The chain carries TRBV24-1 and TRBJ2-1; 7 bases agree with TRBD1. The germline V gene has CDR1 KGHDR and CDR2 SFDVKD. Trimming at V came to 4 bases and at J to 6 bases, leaving 11 bases not matched to a gene. The CDR3 extends over 16 amino acids.

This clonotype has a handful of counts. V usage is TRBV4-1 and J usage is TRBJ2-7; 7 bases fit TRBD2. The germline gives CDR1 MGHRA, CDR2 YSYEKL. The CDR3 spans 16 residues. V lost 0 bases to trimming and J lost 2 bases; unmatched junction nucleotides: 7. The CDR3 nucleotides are TGCGCCAGCAGCCAAGATAGGACTAGAAGTCCCTACGAGCAGTACTTC. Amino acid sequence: CASSQDRTRSPYEQYF.

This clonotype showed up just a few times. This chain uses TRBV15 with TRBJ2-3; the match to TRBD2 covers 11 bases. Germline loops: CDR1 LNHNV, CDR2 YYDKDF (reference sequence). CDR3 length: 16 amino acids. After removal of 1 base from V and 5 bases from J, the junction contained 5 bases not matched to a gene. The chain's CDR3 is CATSRGSGRAGDTQYF. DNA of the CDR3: TGTGCCACCAGCAGAGGTAGCGGGAGGGCCGGAGATACGCAGTATTTT.

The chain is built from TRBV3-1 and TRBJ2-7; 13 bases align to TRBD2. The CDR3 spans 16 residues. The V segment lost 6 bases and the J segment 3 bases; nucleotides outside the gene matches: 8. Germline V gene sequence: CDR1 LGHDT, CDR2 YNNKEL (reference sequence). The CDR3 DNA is TGTGCCAGCAGATCGAGGGGACTAGCGGGGAACTACGAGCAGTACTTC. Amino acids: CASRSRGLAGNYEQYF.

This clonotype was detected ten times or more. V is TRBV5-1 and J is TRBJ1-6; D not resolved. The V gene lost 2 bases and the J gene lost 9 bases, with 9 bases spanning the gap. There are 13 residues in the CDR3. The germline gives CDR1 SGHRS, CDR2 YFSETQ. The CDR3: CASSFEGISPLHF. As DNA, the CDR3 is TGCGCCAGCAGCTTCGAGGGCATTTCACCCCTCCACTTT.

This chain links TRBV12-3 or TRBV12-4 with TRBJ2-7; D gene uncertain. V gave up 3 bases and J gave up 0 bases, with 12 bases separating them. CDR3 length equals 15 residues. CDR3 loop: CASSFLGVSSYEQYF. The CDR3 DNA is TGTGCCAGCAGTTTCTTGGGTGTGAGCTCCTACGAGCAGTACTTC.

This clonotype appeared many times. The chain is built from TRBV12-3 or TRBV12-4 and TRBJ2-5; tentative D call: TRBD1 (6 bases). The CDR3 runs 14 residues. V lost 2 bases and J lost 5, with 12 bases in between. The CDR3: CASSLRGTGETQYF. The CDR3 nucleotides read TGTGCCAGCAGTTTAAGGGGGACCGGGGAGACCCAGTACTTC.

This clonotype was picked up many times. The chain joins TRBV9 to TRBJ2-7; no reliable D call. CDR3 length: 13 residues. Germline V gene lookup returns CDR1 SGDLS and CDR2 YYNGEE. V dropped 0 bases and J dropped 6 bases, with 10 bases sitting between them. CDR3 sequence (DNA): TGTGCCAGCAGCGTAGGTCCCTTTCGCGAGCAGTACTTC. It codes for CASSVGPFREQYF.

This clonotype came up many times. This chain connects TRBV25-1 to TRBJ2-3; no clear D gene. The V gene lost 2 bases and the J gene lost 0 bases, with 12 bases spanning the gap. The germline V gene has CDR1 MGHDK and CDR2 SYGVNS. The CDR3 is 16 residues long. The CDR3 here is CASSETEPFSTDTQYF. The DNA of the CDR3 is TGTGCCAGCAGTGAAACCGAGCCTTTTAGCACAGATACGCAGTATTTT.

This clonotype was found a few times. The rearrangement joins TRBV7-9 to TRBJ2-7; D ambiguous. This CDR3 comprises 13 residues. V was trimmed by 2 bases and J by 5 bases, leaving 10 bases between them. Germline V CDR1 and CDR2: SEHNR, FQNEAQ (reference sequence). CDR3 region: CASSLFRFDEQYF. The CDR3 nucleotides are TGTGCCAGCAGCTTATTTAGGTTCGACGAGCAGTACTTC.

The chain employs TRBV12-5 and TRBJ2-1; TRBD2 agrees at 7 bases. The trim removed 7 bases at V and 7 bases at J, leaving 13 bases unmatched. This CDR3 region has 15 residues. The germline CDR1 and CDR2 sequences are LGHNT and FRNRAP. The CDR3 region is CASAITQAGPNEQFF. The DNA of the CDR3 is TGTGCTAGTGCCATAACCCAAGCGGGACCGAATGAGCAGTTCTTC.

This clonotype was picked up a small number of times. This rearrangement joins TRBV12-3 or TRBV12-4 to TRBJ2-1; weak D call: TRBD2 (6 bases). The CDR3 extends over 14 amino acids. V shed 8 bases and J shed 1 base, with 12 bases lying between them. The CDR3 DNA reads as TGTGCCAGCCAGGGAGGAATGTCCTACAATGAGCAGTTCTTC. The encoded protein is CASQGGMSYNEQFF.

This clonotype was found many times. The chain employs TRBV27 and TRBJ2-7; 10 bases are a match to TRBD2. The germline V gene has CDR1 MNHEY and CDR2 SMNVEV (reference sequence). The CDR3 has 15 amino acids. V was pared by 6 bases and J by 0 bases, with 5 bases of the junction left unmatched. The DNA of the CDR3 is TGTGCCAGCAGCTTTAGCGGGAGGAGCTCCTACGAGCAGTACTTC. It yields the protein CASSFSGRSSYEQYF.